Included here is one TCR beta chain sequence, with context. Its antigen is still unknown. This specimen comes from a study of PD-L1 blockade in urothelial cancer. Study-wide background: Treatment start was followed by blood analysis at 3 weeks (second dose) and again at 6 weeks. When blood samples were assessed, the median T cell count was about 140,000.

The repertoire was sequenced with immunoSEQ multiplex PCR; TCRdb's copy has only in-frame clones and lacks some. The table includes 50,000 to 65,000 clones, around 81% detected once. The CDR3 spans 15 residues. In germline, CDR1 is SGHDT, CDR2 YYEEEE. V was clipped by 3 bases and J by 6 bases; unmatched bases: 7. The study, taken as a whole, reports: More expansion of tumor-associated blood clones, seen at 3 weeks, marked durable-benefit patients.

As for time point: pretreatment peripheral blood. Diagnoses among patients were locally advanced or metastatic urothelial carcinoma. Specimen: PBMCs, collected around atezolizumab (anti-PD-L1) treatment. V gene TRBV5-6 combines with J gene TRBJ1-4, with TRBD1 matching 8 bases. This TCR derives from a man in his 70s with urothelial cancer. Written as DNA, the CDR3 is TGTGCCAGCAGCTACCGGACAGGGAGTTATGAAAAACTGTTTTTT. Translation gives CASSYRTGSYEKLFF.